These T cell receptor beta chains were read from a single sample in a study of T cell responses to AZD1222 COVID-19 vaccine. Profiling relied on immunoSEQ multiplex PCR, and the TCRdb table lists in-frame clones only, not all of them. This sample has about 180,000 clones, with roughly 92% found just once. Source: peripheral blood, taken 28 days after the second AZD1222 dose. All receptors derive from an adult who received the AZD1222 COVID-19 vaccine. Each CDR3 is given with its conserved first and last residue. A D gene is named only where the DNA matches it firmly. Clone size is given for some rows only: seen once, a few or many times, or a class if the clone is expanded.

clone size: -
CDR3 length: 15
V gene: TRBV5-1
D gene: -
J gene: TRBJ1-5
CDR3 protein: CASSLLGDSNQPQHF
CDR3 DNA: TGCGCCAGCAGCTTGTTAGGCGATAGCAATCAGCCCCAGCATTTT

clone size: -
CDR3 length: 15
V gene: TRBV19
D gene: -
J gene: TRBJ1-5
CDR3 protein: CASSIWGASNQPQHF
CDR3 DNA: TGTGCCAGTAGTATATGGGGGGCAAGCAATCAGCCCCAGCATTTT

clone size: -
CDR3 length: 15
V gene: TRBV7-2
D gene: -
J gene: TRBJ1-6
CDR3 protein: CASSLESGRFSPLHF
CDR3 DNA: TGTGCCAGCAGCTTAGAGTCCGGGAGGTTTTCACCCCTCCACTTT

clone size: -
CDR3 length: 13
V gene: TRBV11-2
D gene: -
J gene: TRBJ2-2
CDR3 protein: CASSNRGPGELFF
CDR3 DNA: TGTGCCAGCAGCAACCGGGGGCCCGGGGAGCTGTTTTTT

clone size: -
CDR3 length: 10
V gene: TRBV12-3/TRBV12-4
D gene: -
J gene: TRBJ1-1
CDR3 protein: CASSLRDAFF
CDR3 DNA: TGTGCCAGCAGCCTCCGCGATGCTTTCTTT

clone size: -
CDR3 length: 14
V gene: TRBV5-1
D gene: -
J gene: TRBJ1-2
CDR3 protein: CASSWNEGNYGYTF
CDR3 DNA: TGCGCCAGCAGCTGGAATGAGGGTAACTATGGCTACACCTTC

clone size: -
CDR3 length: 15
V gene: TRBV5-8
D gene: -
J gene: TRBJ2-7
CDR3 protein: CASSFSRGTFYEQYF
CDR3 DNA: TGTGCCAGCAGCTTTTCTCGGGGAACCTTCTACGAGCAGTACTTC

clone size: once
CDR3 length: 14
V gene: TRBV28
D gene: -
J gene: TRBJ1-2
CDR3 protein: CASSPVYPSYGYTF
CDR3 DNA: TGTGCCAGCAGTCCCGTCTACCCCTCCTATGGCTACACCTTC

clone size: -
CDR3 length: 13
V gene: TRBV29-1
D gene: -
J gene: TRBJ1-1
CDR3 protein: CSVDRRLNTEAFF
CDR3 DNA: TGCAGCGTTGATAGACGGCTGAACACTGAAGCTTTCTTT

clone size: -
CDR3 length: 15
V gene: TRBV7-9
D gene: -
J gene: TRBJ1-4
CDR3 protein: CASSFDLGTNEKLFF
CDR3 DNA: TGTGCCAGCAGCTTCGACCTAGGCACTAATGAAAAACTGTTTTTT

clone size: -
CDR3 length: 14
V gene: TRBV6-5
D gene: -
J gene: TRBJ2-3
CDR3 protein: CASSREGRTDTQYF
CDR3 DNA: TGTGCCAGCTCACGCGAGGGGCGAACGGATACGCAGTATTTT

clone size: once
CDR3 length: 17
V gene: TRBV9
D gene: TRBD2
J gene: TRBJ2-2
CDR3 protein: CASSVAPSGGRAGELFF
CDR3 DNA: TGTGCCAGCAGCGTAGCCCCTAGCGGGGGCAGGGCCGGGGAGCTGTTTTTT

clone size: -
CDR3 length: 16
V gene: TRBV5-1
D gene: -
J gene: TRBJ1-4
CDR3 protein: CASSLGPPATNEKLFF
CDR3 DNA: TGCGCCAGCAGCTTGGGGCCCCCTGCAACTAATGAAAAACTGTTTTTT

clone size: -
CDR3 length: 17
V gene: TRBV2
D gene: TRBD2
J gene: TRBJ2-2
CDR3 protein: CASSVSRLARDTGELFF
CDR3 DNA: TGTGCCAGCAGTGTCTCTAGACTAGCGCGTGACACCGGGGAGCTGTTTTTT

clone size: -
CDR3 length: 15
V gene: TRBV5-4
D gene: -
J gene: TRBJ2-2
CDR3 protein: CASSLEGLVTRELFF
CDR3 DNA: TGTGCCAGCAGCTTGGAGGGGTTAGTAACGAGGGAGCTGTTTTTT

clone size: -
CDR3 length: 15
V gene: TRBV7-8
D gene: -
J gene: TRBJ1-6
CDR3 protein: CASSLVGGGESPLHF
CDR3 DNA: TGTGCCAGCAGCTTAGTGGGGGGTGGTGAATCACCCCTCCACTTT

clone size: -
CDR3 length: 14
V gene: TRBV4-1
D gene: -
J gene: TRBJ2-7
CDR3 protein: CASSQGPQGYEQYF
CDR3 DNA: TGCGCCAGCAGCCAAGGACCACAGGGCTACGAGCAGTACTTC

clone size: -
CDR3 length: 14
V gene: TRBV5-4
D gene: TRBD1
J gene: TRBJ1-4
CDR3 protein: CASSLTGGSEKLFF
CDR3 DNA: TGTGCCAGCAGCTTGACAGGGGGTAGCGAAAAACTGTTTTTT

clone size: -
CDR3 length: 17
V gene: TRBV3-1/TRBV3-2
D gene: -
J gene: TRBJ2-5
CDR3 protein: CASSQDSFGVGRETQYF
CDR3 DNA: TGTGCCAGCAGCCAAGATTCTTTCGGGGTCGGAAGAGAGACCCAGTACTTC

clone size: -
CDR3 length: 13
V gene: TRBV10-3
D gene: TRBD1
J gene: TRBJ1-5
CDR3 protein: CAIRGTANQPQHF
CDR3 DNA: TGTGCCATCAGAGGGACAGCGAATCAGCCCCAGCATTTT

clone size: -
CDR3 length: 18
V gene: TRBV7-9
D gene: -
J gene: TRBJ2-7
CDR3 protein: CASSLAAGVAQGFYEQYF
CDR3 DNA: TGTGCCAGCAGCTTAGCGGCCGGGGTCGCACAGGGCTTCTACGAGCAGTACTTC

clone size: -
CDR3 length: 18
V gene: TRBV4-1
D gene: TRBD2
J gene: TRBJ2-5
CDR3 protein: CASSQDPPSGRPGETQYF
CDR3 DNA: TGCGCCAGCAGCCAAGATCCCCCTAGCGGGAGGCCTGGGGAGACCCAGTACTTC

clone size: -
CDR3 length: 12
V gene: TRBV6-2/TRBV6-3
D gene: -
J gene: TRBJ1-5
CDR3 protein: CASSDPSEPQHF
CDR3 DNA: TGTGCCAGCAGCGACCCTTCCGAGCCCCAGCATTTT